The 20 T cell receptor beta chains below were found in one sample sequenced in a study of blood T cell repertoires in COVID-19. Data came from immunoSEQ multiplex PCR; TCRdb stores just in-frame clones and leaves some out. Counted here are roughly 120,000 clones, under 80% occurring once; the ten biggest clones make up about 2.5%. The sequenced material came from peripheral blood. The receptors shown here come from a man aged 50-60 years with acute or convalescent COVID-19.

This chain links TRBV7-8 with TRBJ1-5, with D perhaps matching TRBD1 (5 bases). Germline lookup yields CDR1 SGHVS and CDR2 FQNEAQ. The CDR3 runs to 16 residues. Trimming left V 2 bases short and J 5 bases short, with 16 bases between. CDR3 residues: CASSLTGAQGDQPQHF. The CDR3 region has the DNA TGTGCCAGCAGCTTAACCGGTGCCCAGGGTGATCAGCCCCAGCATTTT.

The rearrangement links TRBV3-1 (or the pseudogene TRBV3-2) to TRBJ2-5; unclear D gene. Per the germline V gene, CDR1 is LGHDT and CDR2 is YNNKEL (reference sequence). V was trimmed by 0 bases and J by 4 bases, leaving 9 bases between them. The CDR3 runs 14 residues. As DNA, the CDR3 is TGTGCCAGCAGCCAAGATACACGAGGAGAGACCCAGTACTTC. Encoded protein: CASSQDTRGETQYF.

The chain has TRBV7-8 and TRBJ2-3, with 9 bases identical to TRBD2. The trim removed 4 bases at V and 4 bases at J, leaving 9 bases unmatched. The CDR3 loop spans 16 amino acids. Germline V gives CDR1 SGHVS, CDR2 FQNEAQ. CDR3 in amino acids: CASSSVGGGAADTQYF. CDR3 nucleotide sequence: TGTGCCAGCAGCTCGGTGGGCGGGGGGGCCGCAGATACGCAGTATTTT.

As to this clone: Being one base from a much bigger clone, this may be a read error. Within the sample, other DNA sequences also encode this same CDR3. The CDR3 DNA reads as TGTGCCAGCTCACCAACGAGGAACACTGAAGCTTTCTTT. Translation gives CASSPTRNTEAFF. The genes are TRBV18 and TRBJ1-1; unclear D gene. The germline V gene encodes CDR1 KGHSH and CDR2 LQKENI. This CDR3 has 13 residues. Between the trimmed V and J ends, which lost 2 bases and 1 base, there was a span of 5 bases.

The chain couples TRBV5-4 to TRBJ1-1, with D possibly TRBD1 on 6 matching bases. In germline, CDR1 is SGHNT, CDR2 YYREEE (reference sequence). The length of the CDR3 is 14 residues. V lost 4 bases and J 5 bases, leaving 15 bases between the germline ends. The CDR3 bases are TGTGCCAGCAGCCCTTACAGGGAAGGGACTGAAGCTTTCTTT. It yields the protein CASSPYREGTEAFF.

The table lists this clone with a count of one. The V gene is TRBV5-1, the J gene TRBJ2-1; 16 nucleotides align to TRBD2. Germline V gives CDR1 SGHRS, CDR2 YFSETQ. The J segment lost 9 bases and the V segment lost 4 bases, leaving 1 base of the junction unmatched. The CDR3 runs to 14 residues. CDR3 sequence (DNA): TGCGCCAGCAGCGGGACTAGCGGGAGGGTTGAGCAGTTCTTC. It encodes CASSGTSGRVEQFF. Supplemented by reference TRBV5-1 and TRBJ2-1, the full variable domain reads KAGVTQTPRYLIKTRGQQVTLSCSPISGHRSVSWYQQTPGQGLQFLFEYFSETQRNKGNFPGRFSGRQFSNSRSEMNVSTLELGDSALYLCASSGTSGRVEQFFGPGTRLTVL.

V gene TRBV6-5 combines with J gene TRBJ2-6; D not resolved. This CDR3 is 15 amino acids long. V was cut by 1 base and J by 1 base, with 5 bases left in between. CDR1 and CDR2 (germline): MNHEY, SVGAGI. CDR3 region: CASSYFGSGANVLTF. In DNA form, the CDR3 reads TGTGCCAGCAGTTACTTCGGGTCTGGGGCCAACGTCCTGACTTTC.

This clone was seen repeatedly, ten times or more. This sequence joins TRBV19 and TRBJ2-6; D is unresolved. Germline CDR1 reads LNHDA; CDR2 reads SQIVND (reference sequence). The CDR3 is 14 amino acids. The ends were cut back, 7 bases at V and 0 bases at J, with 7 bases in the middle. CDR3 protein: CASNEASGANVLTF. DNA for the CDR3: TGTGCCAGTAATGAGGCCTCTGGGGCCAACGTCCTGACTTTC.

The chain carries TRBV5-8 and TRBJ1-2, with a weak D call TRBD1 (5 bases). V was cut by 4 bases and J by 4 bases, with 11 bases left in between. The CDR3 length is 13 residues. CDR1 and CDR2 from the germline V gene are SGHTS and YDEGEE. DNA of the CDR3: TGTGCCAGCAGCCTCGGGACTTCCTATGGCTACACCTTC. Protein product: CASSLGTSYGYTF. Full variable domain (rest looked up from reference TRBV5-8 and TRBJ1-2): EAGVTQSPTHLIKTRGQQATLRCSPISGHTSVYWYQQALGLGLQFLLWYDEGEERNRGNFPPRFSGRQFPNYSSELNVNALELEDSALYLCASSLGTSYGYTFGSGTRLTVV.

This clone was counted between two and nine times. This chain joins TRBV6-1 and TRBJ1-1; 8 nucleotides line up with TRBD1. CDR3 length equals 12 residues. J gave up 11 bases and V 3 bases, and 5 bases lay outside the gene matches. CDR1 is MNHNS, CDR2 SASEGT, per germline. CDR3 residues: CASSDRQGCAFF. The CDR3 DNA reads TGTGCCAGCAGTGACCGACAGGGGTGTGCTTTCTTT.

The DNA of the CDR3 is TGTGCCATCGGGGGGGGCTACAGCTCTGGAAACACCATATATTTT. Protein product: CAIGGGYSSGNTIYF. This chain joins TRBV10-3 and TRBJ1-3; D is possibly TRBD1 (6 bases). From germline, CDR1 is ENHRY and CDR2 SYGVKD. With 8 bases removed from V and 0 bases from J, the gap between germline ends came to 14 bases. The CDR3 extends over 15 amino acids.

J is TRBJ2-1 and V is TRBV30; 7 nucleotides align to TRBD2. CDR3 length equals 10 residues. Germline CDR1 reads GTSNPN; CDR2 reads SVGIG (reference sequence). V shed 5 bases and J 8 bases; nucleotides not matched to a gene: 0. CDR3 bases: TGTGCCTGGGCGGGAGATGAGCAGTTCTTC. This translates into CAWAGDEQFF.

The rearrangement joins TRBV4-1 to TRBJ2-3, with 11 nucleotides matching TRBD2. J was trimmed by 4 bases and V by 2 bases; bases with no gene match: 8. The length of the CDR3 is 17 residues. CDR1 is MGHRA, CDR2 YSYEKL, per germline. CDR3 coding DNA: TGCGCCAGCAGCCAACACTCTTATAGCGGGGGGGCAGATACGCAGTATTTT. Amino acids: CASSQHSYSGGADTQYF.

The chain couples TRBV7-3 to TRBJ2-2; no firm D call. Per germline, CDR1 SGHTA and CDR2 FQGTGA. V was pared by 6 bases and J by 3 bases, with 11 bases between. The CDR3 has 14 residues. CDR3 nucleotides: TGTGCCAGCAGGCTGGCTCAGGACACCGGGGAGCTGTTTTTT. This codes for CASRLAQDTGELFF.

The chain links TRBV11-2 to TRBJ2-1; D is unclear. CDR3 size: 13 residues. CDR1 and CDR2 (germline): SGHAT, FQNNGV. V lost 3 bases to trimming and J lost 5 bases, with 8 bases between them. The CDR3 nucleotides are TGTGCCAGCAGCTTTAATTCAGACAATGAGCAGTTCTTC. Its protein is CASSFNSDNEQFF.

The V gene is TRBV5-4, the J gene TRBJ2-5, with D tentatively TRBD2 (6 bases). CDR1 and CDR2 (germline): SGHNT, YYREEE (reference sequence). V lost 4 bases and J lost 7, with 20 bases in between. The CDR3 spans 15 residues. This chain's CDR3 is CASSPQGLPTGTQYF. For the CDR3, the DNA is TGTGCCAGCAGCCCGCAGGGACTTCCAACGGGGACCCAGTACTTC.

The CDR3 sequence is CASNWGMRDSPLHF. The CDR3 region has the DNA TGCGCCAGCAATTGGGGAATGAGGGATTCACCCCTCCACTTT. The chain combines TRBV5-1 with TRBJ1-6; D remains ambiguous. The CDR3 is made up of 14 amino acids. Germline V gene lookup returns CDR1 SGHRS and CDR2 YFSETQ. V lost 6 bases to trimming and J lost 8 bases, with 15 bases between them.

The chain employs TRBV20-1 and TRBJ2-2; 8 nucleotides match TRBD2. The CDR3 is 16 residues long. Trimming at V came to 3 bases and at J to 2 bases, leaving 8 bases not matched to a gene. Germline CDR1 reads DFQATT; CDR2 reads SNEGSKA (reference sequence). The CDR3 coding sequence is TGCAGTGCTAGTACCAGCGGGAGACTCAACACCGGGGAGCTGTTTTTT. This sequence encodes CSASTSGRLNTGELFF.

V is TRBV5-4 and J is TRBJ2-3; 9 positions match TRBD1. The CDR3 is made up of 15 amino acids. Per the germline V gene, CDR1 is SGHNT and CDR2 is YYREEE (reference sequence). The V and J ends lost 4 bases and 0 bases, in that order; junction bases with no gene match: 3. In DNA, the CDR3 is TGTGCCAGCAGCGCCGGGACAGGGAGCACAGATACGCAGTATTTT. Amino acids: CASSAGTGSTDTQYF.

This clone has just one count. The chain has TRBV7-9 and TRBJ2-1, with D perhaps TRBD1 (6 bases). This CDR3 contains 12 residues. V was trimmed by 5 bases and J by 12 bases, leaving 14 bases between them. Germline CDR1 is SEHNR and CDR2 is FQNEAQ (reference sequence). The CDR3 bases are TGTGCCAGCAGCATACAGGGTAGAAGGCAGTTCTTC. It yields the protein CASSIQGRRQFF.